Following are 26 T cell receptor beta chains from one sample sequenced in a study of early T cells in non-severe SARS-CoV-2 infection. TCRdb ran MiXCR on the 5' RACE reads and lists one entry per CDR3 protein. The sample holds about 110,000 distinct CDR3 sequences, about an eighth seen once. Sequencing input: whole blood. These receptors originate from an adult who was a healthcare worker with PCR-confirmed SARS-CoV-2 infection or an uninfected control (not recorded which).

This clonotype was observed at least ten times. V usage is TRBV12-3 or TRBV12-4 and J usage is TRBJ2-3; 7 bases match TRBD2. The V and J ends lost 3 bases and 3 bases, in that order; junction bases with no gene match: 6. The CDR3 sequence is 15 residues long. DNA of the CDR3: TGTGCCAGCAGTTTCCGGGGAGCGGGGACAGATACGCAGTATTTT. This codes for CASSFRGAGTDTQYF.

This clonotype was recorded a few times. This chain uses TRBV7-2 with TRBJ2-2, with TRBD2 as a possible D gene (6 bases). The CDR3 runs 16 residues. The germline gives CDR1 SGHTA, CDR2 FQGNSA. V was clipped by 2 bases and J by 1 base, with 11 bases between them. CDR3 residues: CASSLRPGVNTGELFF. In DNA, the CDR3 is TGTGCCAGCAGCTTACGGCCGGGAGTGAACACCGGGGAGCTGTTTTTT.

CDR3 sequence (DNA): TGTGCCAGCAGCCCCCAGGTGGGGGGCCGGAGAGATACGCAGTATTTT. Amino acid sequence: CASSPQVGGRRDTQYF. The rearrangement links TRBV7-2 to TRBJ2-3; D possibly matches TRBD1 or TRBD2 (6 bases each). CDR1 and CDR2 (germline): SGHTA, FQGNSA. The CDR3 is 16 amino acids. V lost 5 bases and J 5 bases, leaving 20 bases between the germline ends. Filled out from reference TRBV7-2 and TRBJ2-3, the complete variable domain reads GAGVSQSPSNKVTEKGKDVELRCDPISGHTALYWYRQSLGQGLEFLIYFQGNSAPDKSGLPSDRFSAERTGGSVSTLTIQRTQQEDSAVYLCASSPQVGGRRDTQYFGPGTRLTVL.

This clonotype was observed at least ten times. The chain employs TRBV30 and TRBJ1-6; D is possibly TRBD1 (5 bases). The V gene's germline CDR1 is GTSNPN and CDR2 SVGIG (reference sequence). The CDR3 contains 15 residues. V was clipped by 3 bases and J by 5 bases, with 14 bases between them. The CDR3 DNA reads as TGTGCCTGGAGATTGCAGGGAGGGGATAATTCACCCCTCCACTTT. It encodes CAWRLQGGDNSPLHF.

The V call is TRBV5-1, the J call TRBJ1-1; D call uncertain. This CDR3 contains 15 residues. Germline values: CDR1 SGHRS, CDR2 YFSETQ. Trimming left V 0 bases short and J 2 bases short, with 11 bases between. The CDR3 here is CASSLGPAVNTEAFF. DNA of the CDR3: TGCGCCAGCAGCTTGGGTCCGGCGGTTAACACTGAAGCTTTCTTT.

This clonotype was found many times. This chain connects TRBV19 to TRBJ2-4; D may be TRBD1 (5 bases). CDR1 is LNHDA and CDR2 is SQIVND in the germline V gene (reference sequence). V shed 1 base and J shed 2 bases, with 9 bases lying between them. This CDR3 spans 15 amino acids. CDR3 loop: CASSIGRTTKNIQYF. DNA of the CDR3: TGTGCCAGTAGTATAGGCAGGACAACCAAAAACATTCAGTACTTC.

The V and J genes are TRBV14 and TRBJ1-2; maybe TRBD1 (6 bases). The CDR3 spans 12 residues. CDR1 SGHDN and CDR2 FVKESK come from the germline V gene. Between the trimmed V and J ends, which lost 4 bases and 8 bases, there was a span of 11 bases. In DNA, the CDR3 is TGTGCCAGCAGCCCTCGACAGGAAGGCTACACCTTC. This gives the protein CASSPRQEGYTF.

This rearrangement joins TRBV12-3 or TRBV12-4 to TRBJ1-2, with 7 bases lining up with TRBD1. The CDR3 has 14 residues. V shed 3 bases and J 3 bases; nucleotides not matched to a gene: 4. CDR3 in DNA: TGTGCCAGCAGTTTTGGGACAGTATACTATGGCTACACCTTC. It translates to CASSFGTVYYGYTF.

The chain is built from TRBV30 and TRBJ2-6, with 8 bases that match TRBD1. V shed 4 bases, J shed 2 bases, and the junction held 1 base outside the gene matches. The CDR3 runs 14 residues. The germline CDR1 and CDR2 sequences are GTSNPN and SVGIG (reference sequence). The CDR3 DNA follows: TGTGCCTGGAAACAGGGGGCTGGGGCCAACGTCCTGACTTTC. Its protein product is CAWKQGAGANVLTF.

The table lists this clonotype with many counts. The chain joins TRBV7-3 to TRBJ1-2; D is perhaps TRBD1 (5 bases). The CDR3 loop spans 15 amino acids. The V gene lost 4 bases and the J gene lost 6 bases, with 18 bases spanning the gap. Per the germline V gene, CDR1 is SGHTA and CDR2 is FQGTGA. CDR3 in amino acids: CASSSPGAAGDGYTF. The CDR3, as DNA: TGTGCCAGCAGCTCCCCTGGGGCGGCGGGGGATGGCTACACCTTC.

The chain couples TRBV12-3 or TRBV12-4 to TRBJ1-1; D remains ambiguous. Trimming took 6 bases from V and 0 from J, leaving 8 bases between them. The CDR3 length is 13 residues. The CDR3 spells CASSPAMNTEAFF. DNA for the CDR3: TGTGCCAGCAGCCCCGCCATGAACACTGAAGCTTTCTTT.

As DNA, the CDR3 is TGTGCCAGCAGGTTTGACAGAGGTGAAGCTTTCTTT. Encoded protein: CASRFDRGEAFF. The rearrangement uses TRBV2 and TRBJ1-1; TRBD1 is a possible D gene (5 bases). The V and J ends lost 6 bases and 7 bases respectively, with 12 bases between them. Germline values: CDR1 SNHLY, CDR2 FYNNEI. The CDR3 extends over 12 amino acids.

This clonotype was found many times. V is TRBV19 and J is TRBJ1-2, with D uncertain. Germline V gene sequence: CDR1 LNHDA, CDR2 SQIVND (reference sequence). V lost 4 bases to trimming and J lost 8 bases, with 17 bases between them. The CDR3 sequence is 14 residues long. CDR3 sequence reads: CASSNTATLGGYTF. CDR3 nucleotide sequence: TGTGCCAGTAGTAATACTGCCACCCTGGGGGGCTACACCTTC. Complete variable domain (other parts from reference TRBV19 and TRBJ1-2): DGGITQSPKYLFRKEGQNVTLSCEQNLNHDAMYWYRQDPGQGLRLIYYSQIVNDFQKGDIAEGYSVSREKKESFPLTVTSAQKNPTAFYLCASSNTATLGGYTFGSGTRLTVV.

This chain links TRBV30 with TRBJ2-1; the match to TRBD2 covers 11 bases. Per germline, CDR1 GTSNPN and CDR2 SVGIG (reference sequence). This CDR3 region has 16 residues. Trimming at V came to 7 bases and at J to 4 bases, leaving 12 bases not matched to a gene. CDR3 bases: TGTGCCTCCCCAGTCCCGACTAGCGGGGTTTACAATGAGCAGTTCTTC. As protein: CASPVPTSGVYNEQFF.

This clonotype has only a few counts. The chain employs TRBV11-3 and TRBJ1-4; D is undetermined. V was clipped by 4 bases and J by 7 bases, with 7 bases between them. The CDR3 is 12 residues long. Per germline, CDR1 SGHNT and CDR2 YENEEA. CDR3 region: CASSSESEKLFF. CDR3 bases: TGTGCCAGCAGCTCGGAAAGTGAAAAACTGTTTTTT. The full variable domain, with the rest looked up from reference TRBV11-3 and TRBJ1-4, is EAGVVQSPRYKIIEKKQPVAFWCNPISGHNTLYWYLQNLGQGPELLIRYENEEAVDDSQLPKDRFSAERLKGVDSTLKIQPAELGDSAVYLCASSSESEKLFFGSGTQLSVL.

This clonotype was observed many times. The chain has TRBV19 and TRBJ2-1, with TRBD2 matching 12 bases. Looked up from germline, CDR1 is LNHDA and CDR2 is SQIVND (reference sequence). This CDR3 is built from 17 residues. V shed 0 bases and J 4 bases; nucleotides not matched to a gene: 4. The CDR3 loop is CASSIDSLAGGYNEQFF. The CDR3 DNA follows: TGTGCCAGTAGTATAGATTCCCTAGCGGGAGGGTACAATGAGCAGTTCTTC.

This chain joins TRBV5-5 and TRBJ1-1; D remains unclear. CDR3 length equals 12 residues. From germline, CDR1 is SGHKS and CDR2 YYEKEE (reference sequence). V was cut by 4 bases and J by 8 bases, with 12 bases left in between. CDR3 nucleotides: TGTGCCAGCAGCACCTATAGGGAGGAAGCTTTCTTT. This sequence encodes CASSTYREEAFF.

This clonotype has ten or more counts. This chain connects TRBV29-1 to TRBJ2-7, with a tentative D call TRBD1 (6 bases). V was cut by 7 bases and J by 0 bases, with 19 bases left in between. This CDR3 region has 15 residues. Germline assignment: CDR1 SQVTM and CDR2 ANQGSEA. The chain's CDR3 is CSGYPQGTRSYEQYF. The CDR3 DNA follows: TGCAGCGGCTACCCTCAGGGGACACGCTCCTACGAGCAGTACTTC.

There are a few counts of this clonotype. The rearrangement links TRBV5-1 to TRBJ2-7; no clear D. Trimming left V 2 bases short and J 5 bases short, with 8 bases between. The CDR3 is 12 amino acids. CDR1 is SGHRS and CDR2 is YFSETQ in the germline V gene. The CDR3 bases are TGCGCCAGCAGCTTCGGAGCCCACGAGCAGTACTTC. Translation gives CASSFGAHEQYF.

The CDR3 DNA reads TGCAGTGCTACCCAGGGAATGGGCAATCAGCCCCAGCATTTT. Translation: CSATQGMGNQPQHF. The chain uses TRBV20-1 and TRBJ1-5; D might be TRBD1 (5 bases). Germline CDR1 is DFQATT and CDR2 is SNEGSKA (reference sequence). The V end was cut by 4 bases, the J end by 2 bases, with 12 bases between. CDR3 length equals 14 residues.

This clonotype showed up many times. V and J are TRBV7-9 and TRBJ2-3; unclear D gene. This CDR3 region has 13 residues. CDR1 is SEHNR, CDR2 FQNEAQ, per germline (reference sequence). Trimming stripped 6 bases from V and 3 bases from J, with 10 bases between. The CDR3 protein is CASRPRTTDTQYF. The CDR3 DNA reads TGTGCCAGCAGACCAAGGACGACAGATACGCAGTATTTT. The variable domain in full, with the rest retrieved from reference TRBV7-9 and TRBJ2-3, is DTGVSQNPRHKITKRGQNVTFRCDPISEHNRLYWYRQTLGQGPEFLTYFQNEAQLEKSRLLSDRFSAERPKGSFSTLEIQRTEQGDSAMYLCASRPRTTDTQYFGPGTRLTVL.

This clonotype was counted many times. The chain is built from TRBV6-2 or TRBV6-3 and TRBJ2-3; 7 bases match TRBD1. CDR3 size: 14 residues. J gave up 9 bases and V 6 bases, and 12 bases lay outside the gene matches. Germline V gene lookup returns CDR1 MNHEY and CDR2 SVGEGT. The CDR3 nucleotides read TGTGCCAGCAGCCCTCTGGGACAGTCCGGCACGCAGTATTTT. Residues: CASSPLGQSGTQYF.

This clonotype was picked up many times. The chain uses TRBV5-4 and TRBJ2-7, with 9 bases that match TRBD2. The junction had 7 bases not matched to a gene; V was cut back by 2 bases and J by 7 bases. CDR3 size: 14 residues. The germline gives CDR1 SGHNT, CDR2 YYREEE (reference sequence). As DNA, the CDR3 is TGTGCCAGCAGCTTTCTGATAGCGGGGGAAGAGCAGTACTTC. Protein: CASSFLIAGEEQYF. The variable domain in full, completed from reference TRBV5-4 and TRBJ2-7, reads ETGVTQSPTHLIKTRGQQVTLRCSSQSGHNTVSWYQQALGQGPQFIFQYYREEENGRGNFPPRFSGLQFPNYSSELNVNALELDDSALYLCASSFLIAGEEQYFGPGTRLTVT.

This clonotype was found many times. The V and J genes are TRBV11-2 and TRBJ2-5; D remains ambiguous. The V end lost 2 bases, the J end lost 2 bases, and 6 bases lay between the germline ends. This CDR3 contains 13 residues. Germline CDR1 and CDR2: SGHAT and FQNNGV. The DNA of the CDR3 is TGTGCCAGCAGCTTAAACAATCAAGAGACCCAGTACTTC. Amino acids: CASSLNNQETQYF. The complete variable domain, with remaining parts taken from reference TRBV11-2 and TRBJ2-5, reads EAGVAQSPRYKIIEKRQSVAFWCNPISGHATLYWYQQILGQGPKLLIQFQNNGVVDDSQLPKDRFSAERLKGVDSTLKIQPAKLEDSAVYLCASSLNNQETQYFGPGTRLLVL.

In this sample, this clonotype turned up a few times. V gene TRBV29-1 combines with J gene TRBJ2-3, with 7 bases identical to TRBD2. CDR1 SQVTM and CDR2 ANQGSEA come from the germline V gene. CDR3 length: 13 amino acids. Trimming at V came to 2 bases and at J to 5 bases, leaving 4 bases not matched to a gene. The CDR3 reads CSVELGGGDTQYF. The CDR3 DNA reads TGCAGCGTTGAACTGGGCGGGGGAGATACGCAGTATTTT.

The chain couples TRBV5-1 to TRBJ2-7; no firm D call. V lost 3 bases and J lost 3, with 22 bases in between. CDR1 is SGHRS, CDR2 YFSETQ, per germline. The CDR3 spans 17 residues. The CDR3, as DNA: TGCGCCAGCAGCTCCGACCACGACTGGACCACCATCTACGAGCAGTACTTC. Amino acids: CASSSDHDWTTIYEQYF.